Presented here are 21 T cell receptor beta chains from one specimen sequenced in a study of post-analysis software for immune sequencing data. Regarding the study as a whole: Patients had higher frequencies than controls of five or six TRBV segments, including TRBV5-6, TRBV5-1 and TRBV20-1.

Unique molecular identifiers featured in each of the TCR beta cDNA libraries. Via MiXCR, TCRdb re-called the PCR reads, giving one row per CDR3 protein. Of about 800,000 distinct CDR3 sequences in the sample, 30% were seen once. The antigens these receptors bind are not known. The specimen sequenced was blood. These receptors were taken from a girl between 10 and 17 years old with multiple sclerosis.

The rearrangement uses TRBV20-1 and TRBJ2-3, with D perhaps matching TRBD1 (5 bases). This CDR3 is built from 16 residues. Trimming removed 4 bases from V and 2 bases from J, with 19 bases in between. The germline V gene has CDR1 DFQATT and CDR2 SNEGSKA (reference sequence). The CDR3 DNA reads TGCAGTGCTATTACAGGCGGCCCGTCCCCCACAGATACGCAGTATTTT. It translates to CSAITGGPSPTDTQYF.

This clonotype was counted a few times. One end of the junction does not line up with germline, which may come from a read error. The chain carries TRBV7-7 and TRBJ2-5; tentative D call: TRBD2 (6 bases). Germline-derived CDR1 and CDR2 are SSHAT and FNYEAQ (reference sequence). CDR3 length: 15 amino acids. CDR3 in amino acids: CASSLTRDSKETQYF. Here the CDR3 DNA reads TGTGCTAGCAGCCTCACAAGGGACTCTAAAGAGACCCAGTACTTC.

The CDR3 DNA is TGTGCCAGCAGTTCCCGGGTCCCTGAAGCTTTCTTT. As protein: CASSSRVPEAFF. The chain links TRBV2 to TRBJ1-1, with D hard to call. The V end was cut by 5 bases, the J end by 6 bases, with 10 bases between. Germline lookup yields CDR1 SNHLY and CDR2 FYNNEI. The CDR3 is made up of 12 amino acids.

This clonotype was seen only a few times. As DNA, the CDR3 is TGCAGCGTCGTAGACAGGGGACGGGGAGAGACCCAGTACTTC. Protein: CSVVDRGRGETQYF. The V call is TRBV29-1, the J call TRBJ2-5; 8 nucleotides line up with TRBD1. V lost 6 bases and J lost 4; bases outside the gene matches: 10. The CDR3 is 14 amino acids. The germline gives CDR1 SQVTM, CDR2 ANQGSEA.

This clonotype appeared a few times. The V call is TRBV7-9, the J call TRBJ2-1, with 12 positions matching TRBD1. J was trimmed by 9 bases and V by 6 bases; bases with no gene match: 9. The CDR3 runs 15 residues. Germline CDR1 is SEHNR and CDR2 is FQNEAQ (reference sequence). CDR3 DNA sequence: TGTGCCAGCAGAAGGGACAGGGGGCGTCGCGGTGAGCAGTTCTTC. This codes for CASRRDRGRRGEQFF.

The chain is built from TRBV7-2 and TRBJ2-7; a possible D gene is TRBD1 (6 bases). Between the trimmed V and J ends, which lost 5 bases and 0 bases, there was a span of 20 bases. Germline V gives CDR1 SGHTA, CDR2 FQGNSA. CDR3 length: 17 residues. For the CDR3, the DNA is TGTGCCAGCAGCCTGACCGGGACAAACTCCCTCTCCTACGAGCAGTACTTC. As protein: CASSLTGTNSLSYEQYF.

The genes are TRBV5-1 and TRBJ2-1, with 7 bases matching TRBD2. The CDR3 spans 15 residues. Germline assignment: CDR1 SGHRS and CDR2 YFSETQ. V lost 0 bases to trimming and J lost 5 bases; unmatched junction nucleotides: 5. The chain's CDR3 is CASSLDGGTHNEQFF. CDR3 sequence (DNA): TGCGCCAGCAGCTTGGACGGGGGGACCCACAATGAGCAGTTCTTC.

This clonotype was seen a few times. CDR3 sequence (DNA): TGTGCCAGCAGCTTAGCACAGGGCCACTATGGCTACACCTTC. Translating it yields CASSLAQGHYGYTF. The chain joins TRBV7-2 to TRBJ1-2; possibly TRBD1 for D (6 bases). CDR3 length: 14 residues. V lost 0 bases and J lost 3, with 8 bases in between. Per the germline V gene, CDR1 is SGHTA and CDR2 is FQGNSA.

To note about this clonotype: Germline is not matched at one junction end, which may reflect a read error. The chain links TRBV4-3 to TRBJ2-7, with D unclear. This CDR3 has 14 amino acids. CDR1 LGHNA and CDR2 YSLEER come from the germline V gene. DNA of the CDR3: TGCGCCAGCAGCCAAGAGACCCGCTCCTACGGGCAGTACTTC. Translation gives CASSQETRSYGQYF.

This clonotype occurred a few times. V usage is TRBV7-2 and J usage is TRBJ2-5; TRBD2 aligns across 11 bases. The trim removed 5 bases at V and 4 bases at J, leaving 6 bases unmatched. The CDR3 length is 15 residues. Germline values: CDR1 SGHTA, CDR2 FQGNSA. CDR3: CASSPSGLAGETQYF. The CDR3 DNA is TGTGCCAGCAGCCCCTCTGGACTAGCGGGAGAGACCCAGTACTTC.

This chain joins TRBV12-3 or TRBV12-4 and TRBJ1-5; no clear D. Trimming removed 1 base at V and 9 bases at J, with 7 bases between. The CDR3 is 12 amino acids. The CDR3 nucleotides are TGTGCCAGCAGTTTAGAGCCGTGGCCCCAGCATTTT. As protein: CASSLEPWPQHF.

The chain joins TRBV7-2 to TRBJ2-1, with 10 bases fitting TRBD1. Germline-derived CDR1 and CDR2 are SGHTA and FQGNSA. J gave up 4 bases and V 5 bases, and 5 bases lay outside the gene matches. The CDR3 consists of 15 residues. The CDR3 sequence is CASSPGTGAYNEQFF. The CDR3, as DNA: TGTGCCAGCAGCCCAGGGACAGGGGCTTACAATGAGCAGTTCTTC.

The sample holds a few counts of this clonotype. The CDR3 sequence is CSVEAQRPNYGYTF. CDR3 coding DNA: TGCAGCGTCGAGGCTCAGCGACCGAACTATGGCTACACCTTC. This sequence joins TRBV29-1 and TRBJ1-2; D gene uncertain. Looked up from germline, CDR1 is SQVTM and CDR2 is ANQGSEA. This CDR3 is 14 amino acids long. The ends were cut back, 6 bases at V and 2 bases at J, with 16 bases in the middle. Complete variable domain (other parts from reference TRBV29-1 and TRBJ1-2): SAVISQKPSRDICQRGTSLTIQCQVDSQVTMMFWYRQQPGQSLTLIATANQGSEATYESGFVIDKFPISRPNLTFSTLTVSNMSPEDSSIYLCSVEAQRPNYGYTFGSGTRLTVV.

J is TRBJ2-1 and V is TRBV20-1, with 14 positions matching TRBD2. Germline V lookup: CDR1 DFQATT, CDR2 SNEGSKA (reference sequence). This CDR3 is built from 16 residues. V gave up 4 bases and J gave up 7 bases; unmatched junction bases: 9. The CDR3 DNA reads TGCAGTGCTATTGGGACTAGCGGGAGTCATTGGAATGAGCAGTTCTTC. Its protein is CSAIGTSGSHWNEQFF.

This clonotype was seen only a few times. The chain combines TRBV20-1 with TRBJ2-5; tentatively, D is TRBD2 (6 bases). The CDR3 totals 15 residues. Germline lookup yields CDR1 DFQATT and CDR2 SNEGSKA (reference sequence). V was shortened by 5 bases and J by 4 bases, with 20 bases between the two germline ends. The CDR3: CSAPAGGTGRETQYF. The CDR3, as DNA: TGCAGTGCTCCGGCCGGCGGGACTGGGCGAGAGACCCAGTACTTC.

The chain employs TRBV2 and TRBJ2-3, with D tentatively TRBD1 or TRBD2 (5 bases each). The V gene lost 2 bases and the J gene lost 1 base, with 19 bases spanning the gap. This CDR3 region has 18 residues. CDR1 is SNHLY, CDR2 FYNNEI, per germline. The CDR3 nucleotides read TGTGCCAGCAGTGAACGTTTGTTGGGGGATCAGGGCACAGATACGCAGTATTTT. Translated: CASSERLLGDQGTDTQYF.

The rearrangement links TRBV19 to TRBJ1-2, with TRBD1 as a possible D gene (5 bases). The CDR3 totals 14 residues. The germline V and J ends were trimmed by 4 bases and 5 bases, with 14 bases remaining between them. Germline values: CDR1 LNHDA, CDR2 SQIVND (reference sequence). CDR3 residues: CASSTNRLRYGYTF. CDR3 sequence (DNA): TGTGCCAGTAGTACAAACAGGCTCCGGTATGGCTACACCTTC.

The rearrangement joins TRBV14 to TRBJ2-1; 9 nucleotides match TRBD2. V dropped 8 bases and J dropped 5; count of bases not matched to a gene: 16. Germline V CDR1 and CDR2: SGHDN, FVKESK. The CDR3 spans 17 residues. For the CDR3, the DNA is TGTGCCAGCGGCGCCCACCATCTGCGGGGGGGCGACAATGAGCAGTTCTTC. Translating gives CASGAHHLRGGDNEQFF.

A few counts support this clonotype. A read error may account for a junction end that differs from germline. The chain uses TRBV10-3 and TRBJ1-1, with 7 bases fitting TRBD1. In germline, CDR1 is ENHRY, CDR2 SYGVKD. The CDR3 sequence is 13 residues long. The CDR3: CASLQGGRTEVFF. DNA for the CDR3: TGTGCCAGCCTCCAGGGGGGACGGACTGAAGTTTTCTTT.

A note on this clonotype: At one of its ends the junction is not consistent with the germline gene, which may arise from a read error. This chain uses TRBV20-1 with TRBJ2-1; D remains ambiguous. The CDR3 has 11 residues. Germline CDR1 DFQATT, CDR2 SNEGSKA (reference sequence). The CDR3 region is CRARSPEGQFF. In nucleotides, the CDR3 is TGCAGGGCTAGGAGCCCAGAAGGGCAGTTCTTC.

This clonotype was seen more than once but under ten times. This rearrangement joins TRBV12-3 or TRBV12-4 to TRBJ2-5; no reliable D call. The CDR3 has 14 residues. Deletions cut 0 bases from V and 1 base from J, with 6 bases between. The CDR3 protein is CASSLAHPQETQYF. In DNA form, the CDR3 reads TGTGCCAGCAGTTTAGCCCACCCCCAAGAGACCCAGTACTTC.